A single sample is the source of the 20 T cell receptor beta chains below, sequenced in a study of human T cells and chemical hapten exposure. The time point was: patch test 1, 2 weeks after DPC sensitization. Documented treatment: therapeutic diphenylcyclopropenone sensitization with weekly scalp DPC. TCRdb recomputed calls from the RACE reads with MiXCR, one row per CDR3 protein. The sample lists about 340,000 distinct CDR3 sequences, approximately 6.9% occurring once. Sequences were derived from whole blood, sampled in connection with sensitization to the hapten diphenylcyclopropenone (DPC). Receptors originate from a woman younger than 30 with alopecia areata. Some clones in this sample may be carry-over from other donors' samples.

This clonotype appeared a few times. The rearrangement joins TRBV7-2 to TRBJ2-7; D might be TRBD2 (5 bases). Trimming took off 5 bases at V and 2 bases at J, with 16 bases between the two ends. In germline, CDR1 is SGHTA, CDR2 FQGNSA. The CDR3 consists of 15 residues. The CDR3 sequence: CASSKSPLGPYEQYF. The CDR3 coding sequence is TGTGCCAGCAGCAAAAGTCCACTAGGGCCCTACGAGCAGTACTTC.

The rearrangement uses TRBV10-3 and TRBJ1-4; 9 nucleotides match TRBD1. The J segment lost 0 bases and the V segment lost 1 base, leaving 3 bases of the junction unmatched. CDR1 is ENHRY, CDR2 SYGVKD, per germline. The length of the CDR3 is 17 residues. The CDR3 bases are TGTGCCATCAGTGAGTTCCGACAGGGGGCAACTAATGAAAAACTGTTTTTT. Translating it yields CAISEFRQGATNEKLFF.

This clonotype was detected many times. The gene calls are TRBV5-1 and TRBJ1-2; no firm D call. Germline CDR1 is SGHRS and CDR2 is YFSETQ. The CDR3 is 14 residues long. Trimming took 1 base from V and 0 from J, leaving 7 bases between them. CDR3 loop: CASSLRSSNYGYTF. CDR3 in DNA: TGCGCCAGCAGCTTGCGCTCCTCTAACTATGGCTACACCTTC.

The sample holds many counts of this clonotype. The rearrangement uses TRBV20-1 and TRBJ1-1; D gene ambiguous. Germline values: CDR1 DFQATT, CDR2 SNEGSKA (reference sequence). CDR3 size: 13 residues. Trimming pared 1 base from V and 3 bases from J, leaving 9 bases between. The CDR3: CSARADADTEAFF. In DNA form, the CDR3 reads TGCAGTGCTAGAGCGGATGCCGACACTGAAGCTTTCTTT.

V and J are TRBV6-2 or TRBV6-3 and TRBJ1-5, with D hard to call. The CDR3 runs to 15 residues. V gave up 4 bases and J gave up 0 bases, with 10 bases separating them. Germline lookup yields CDR1 MNHEY and CDR2 SVGEGT. CDR3 nucleotides: TGTGCCAGCAGTTTTGGCGCTTATAGCAATCAGCCCCAGCATTTT. This sequence encodes CASSFGAYSNQPQHF.

This clonotype was detected a few times. The chain combines TRBV11-1 with TRBJ1-1; D perhaps matches TRBD1 (5 bases). The CDR3 is 14 amino acids. Per germline, CDR1 SGHAT and CDR2 FQDESV (reference sequence). The V and J ends lost 7 bases and 0 bases respectively, with 12 bases between them. The CDR3 loop is CASTRQTMNTEAFF. CDR3 nucleotides: TGTGCCAGCACCAGACAGACGATGAACACTGAAGCTTTCTTT.

This clonotype was seen many times. The chain employs TRBV7-3 and TRBJ2-3, with TRBD2 identical over 12 bases. This CDR3 region has 16 residues. The trim removed 4 bases at V and 3 bases at J, leaving 5 bases unmatched. The germline gives CDR1 SGHTA, CDR2 FQGTGA. CDR3 DNA sequence: TGTGCCAGCAGCTCCCGGACTAGCGGGGTGACAGATACGCAGTATTTT. Its protein is CASSSRTSGVTDTQYF.

This clonotype was observed at least ten times. The chain combines TRBV18 with TRBJ1-2; D is unresolved. CDR3 size: 12 residues. Germline lookup yields CDR1 KGHSH and CDR2 LQKENI. The ends were cut back, 0 bases at V and 8 bases at J, with 7 bases in the middle. This CDR3 is CASSPPGSGYTF. For the CDR3, the DNA is TGTGCCAGCTCACCACCCGGAAGCGGCTACACCTTC.

This clonotype was recorded a few times. The chain couples TRBV6-6 to TRBJ1-2, with D perhaps TRBD1 (5 bases). This CDR3 is built from 16 residues. Trimming cost V 2 bases and J 4 bases, with 17 bases left between them. Looked up from germline, CDR1 is MNHNY and CDR2 is SVGAGI (reference sequence). CDR3 coding DNA: TGTGCCAGCAGTTACGGTTTGAGAGAGGGGCCCTATGGCTACACCTTC. It yields the protein CASSYGLREGPYGYTF.

At least ten counts were recorded for this clonotype. The V and J genes are TRBV4-2 and TRBJ1-3; D gene ambiguous. With 4 bases removed from V and 2 bases from J, the gap between germline ends came to 12 bases. The CDR3 length is 15 residues. CDR1 and CDR2 from the germline V gene are LGHNA and YNFKEQ. CDR3 coding DNA: TGTGCCAGCAGCCCTATACCCCTCCCTGGAAACACCATATATTTT. Protein product: CASSPIPLPGNTIYF.

This clonotype was recorded at least ten times. The chain links TRBV7-2 to TRBJ2-1; no clear D. This CDR3 is built from 12 residues. CDR1 SGHTA and CDR2 FQGNSA come from the germline V gene. V gave up 5 bases and J gave up 13 bases, with 15 bases separating them. The CDR3 nucleotides are TGTGCCAGCAGCCCCCAGCAAGCGTCCCAGTTCTTC. Amino acid sequence: CASSPQQASQFF. Based on the CDR3 plus reference TRBV7-2 and TRBJ2-1, the full variable domain is GAGVSQSPSNKVTEKGKDVELRCDPISGHTALYWYRQSLGQGLEFLIYFQGNSAPDKSGLPSDRFSAERTGGSVSTLTIQRTQQEDSAVYLCASSPQQASQFFGPGTRLTVL.

This clonotype came up many times. This chain joins TRBV9 and TRBJ2-3; the D gene could be TRBD1 or TRBD2 (5 bases each). This CDR3 is 17 amino acids long. V shed 3 bases and J shed 1 base, with 18 bases lying between them. CDR1 and CDR2 (germline): SGDLS, YYNGEE. The CDR3 loop is CASSGEWGKEGTDTQYF. The CDR3 DNA reads TGTGCCAGCAGCGGTGAGTGGGGGAAGGAGGGCACAGATACGCAGTATTTT.

The chain employs TRBV6-1 and TRBJ1-1, with unresolved D. Germline V lookup: CDR1 MNHNS, CDR2 SASEGT. This CDR3 region has 13 residues. Deletions cut 6 bases from V and 1 base from J, with 9 bases between. In DNA, the CDR3 is TGTGCCAGCAGGGTCTACAGGAACACTGAAGCTTTCTTT. Translation: CASRVYRNTEAFF.

This clonotype was counted a few times. The chain carries TRBV13 and TRBJ1-1; the D gene is possibly TRBD1 (6 bases). The CDR3 is made up of 14 amino acids. V was cut by 7 bases and J by 5 bases, with 17 bases left in between. Germline CDR1 PRHDT, CDR2 FYEKMQ (reference sequence). The CDR3 nucleotides are TGTGCCAGCAAGTCCCGGGGGGGCGGGACTGAAGCTTTCTTT. It is translated as CASKSRGGGTEAFF.

This clonotype was found a few times. The V and J genes are TRBV9 and TRBJ1-2, with 10 bases fitting TRBD1. Germline assignment: CDR1 SGDLS and CDR2 YYNGEE. With V trimmed by 2 bases and J by 2 bases, 0 bases remained unmatched. The CDR3 totals 14 residues. As DNA, the CDR3 is TGTGCCAGCAGCGTGGGACAGGGGAACTATGGCTACACCTTC. This sequence encodes CASSVGQGNYGYTF.

The chain links TRBV27 to TRBJ1-5; maybe TRBD1 (5 bases). This CDR3 has 16 amino acids. The V end was cut by 0 bases, the J end by 4 bases, with 13 bases between. From germline, CDR1 is MNHEY and CDR2 SMNVEV (reference sequence). CDR3 nucleotides: TGTGCCAGCAGTTTATCGATTGAGGGACGGAATCAGCCCCAGCATTTT. Amino acids: CASSLSIEGRNQPQHF.

The chain employs TRBV7-2 and TRBJ2-7, with TRBD1 identical over 7 bases. This CDR3 comprises 15 residues. Per germline, CDR1 SGHTA and CDR2 FQGNSA. After removal of 6 bases from V and 1 base from J, the junction contained 9 bases not matched to a gene. CDR3 protein: CASSPQGQTSYEQYF. The CDR3 DNA reads as TGTGCCAGCAGTCCACAGGGACAGACTTCCTACGAGCAGTACTTC.

This clonotype was counted a few times. CDR3 protein: CASSPQLDRVRAQHF. The CDR3 DNA follows: TGTGCCAGTAGTCCCCAGCTAGACAGAGTGCGGGCCCAGCATTTT. The V and J genes are TRBV19 and TRBJ1-5, with D possibly TRBD1 on 5 matching bases. Per germline, CDR1 LNHDA and CDR2 SQIVND (reference sequence). Trimming removed 5 bases at V and 11 bases at J, with 22 bases between. The CDR3 has 15 residues.

This clonotype was seen ten or more times. This rearrangement joins TRBV12-3 or TRBV12-4 to TRBJ2-7, with D hard to call. The CDR3 has 14 amino acids. V lost 1 base, J lost 2 bases, and 9 bases lay in between. This CDR3 reads CASSLVGNAYEQYF. The CDR3 bases are TGTGCCAGCAGTTTAGTGGGGAATGCCTACGAGCAGTACTTC.

This clonotype came up many times. V is TRBV4-3 and J is TRBJ2-3; 13 bases are shared with TRBD2. CDR3 length: 17 amino acids. J was trimmed by 3 bases and V by 1 base; bases with no gene match: 4. Germline CDR1 LGHNA, CDR2 YSLEER. The CDR3 nucleotides are TGCGCCAGCAGCCAAGGAACTAGCGGGGGGGCGACAGATACGCAGTATTTT. Protein product: CASSQGTSGGATDTQYF.